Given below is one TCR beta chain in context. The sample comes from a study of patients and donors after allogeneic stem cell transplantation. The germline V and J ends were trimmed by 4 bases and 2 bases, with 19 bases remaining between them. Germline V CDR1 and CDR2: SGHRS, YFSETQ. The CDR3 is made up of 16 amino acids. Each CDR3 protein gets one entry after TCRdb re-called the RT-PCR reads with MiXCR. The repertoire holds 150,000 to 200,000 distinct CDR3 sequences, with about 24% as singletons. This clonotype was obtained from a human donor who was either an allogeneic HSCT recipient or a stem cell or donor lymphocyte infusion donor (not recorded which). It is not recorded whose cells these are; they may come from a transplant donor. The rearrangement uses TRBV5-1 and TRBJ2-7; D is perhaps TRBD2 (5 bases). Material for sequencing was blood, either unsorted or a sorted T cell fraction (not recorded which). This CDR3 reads CASSLWELAATYEQYF. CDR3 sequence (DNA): TGCGCCAGCAGCCTCTGGGAGCTAGCAGCAACCTACGAGCAGTACTTC.